These 21 T cell receptor beta chains originate from one sample sequenced in a study of blood T cell repertoires in COVID-19. Profiling relied on immunoSEQ multiplex PCR, and the TCRdb table lists in-frame clones only, not all of them. Altogether around 150,000 clones are present, 60% to 80% being singletons, with the ten largest covering 2.5% to 3.5%. Material for sequencing was peripheral blood. The receptor set was obtained from a man in his sixties or seventies with acute or convalescent COVID-19.

The V and J genes are TRBV2 and TRBJ1-2; D unresolved. The V end lost 7 bases, the J end lost 7 bases, and 22 bases lay between the germline ends. The CDR3 runs 15 residues. Germline loops: CDR1 SNHLY, CDR2 FYNNEI. In nucleotides, the CDR3 is TGTGCCAGCATCCGAGACCGGGGTGGTACCGGTGGCTACACCTTC. This translates into CASIRDRGGTGGYTF.

At least ten counts were recorded for this clone. The chain couples TRBV5-1 to TRBJ1-2, with 8 bases matching TRBD1. V shed 1 base, J shed 14 bases, and the junction held 13 bases outside the gene matches. This CDR3 is built from 14 residues. Germline CDR1 is SGHRS and CDR2 is YFSETQ. CDR3 protein: CASSLRQGAPVWTF. The CDR3 nucleotides read TGCGCCAGCAGCTTGCGGCAGGGGGCGCCCGTATGGACCTTC.

This clone was seen a few times. The chain recombines TRBV24-1 with TRBJ2-2; D is unclear. Trimming stripped 4 bases from V and 9 bases from J, with 8 bases between. Germline CDR1 KGHDR, CDR2 SFDVKD. This CDR3 region has 12 residues. CDR3 nucleotide sequence: TGTGCCACCAGTGACCCTGACAGGGAGCTGTTTTTT. Translation gives CATSDPDRELFF.

The chain employs TRBV9 and TRBJ1-1, with 8 bases fitting TRBD1. Germline CDR1 is SGDLS and CDR2 is YYNGEE. CDR3 size: 17 residues. The V segment lost 7 bases and the J segment 6 bases; nucleotides outside the gene matches: 20. The CDR3 protein is CASSRLGQGALGPEAFF. As DNA, the CDR3 is TGTGCCAGCTCCCGACTAGGGCAGGGGGCTCTCGGACCTGAAGCTTTCTTT.

The J gene is TRBJ2-7, the V gene TRBV7-9; 7 bases are shared with TRBD1. This CDR3 spans 15 amino acids. Germline lookup yields CDR1 SEHNR and CDR2 FQNEAQ (reference sequence). With V trimmed by 0 bases and J by 0 bases, 2 bases remained unmatched. The CDR3: CASSLAGTVSYEQYF. Written as DNA, the CDR3 is TGTGCCAGCAGCTTAGCAGGGACAGTCTCCTACGAGCAGTACTTC.

This rearrangement joins TRBV6-4 to TRBJ2-7, with TRBD1 matching 7 bases. The CDR3 contains 13 residues. Trimming cost V 7 bases and J 8 bases; bases outside gene matches: 11. From germline, CDR1 is MRHNA and CDR2 SNTAGT. CDR3 bases: TGTGCCAGCACCCAAGAGGCAGGGGGTAAGCAGTACTTC. Residues: CASTQEAGGKQYF.

The chain recombines TRBV15 with TRBJ1-6; D ambiguous. The ends were cut back, 4 bases at V and 3 bases at J, with 4 bases in the middle. CDR1 and CDR2 (germline): LNHNV, YYDKDF (reference sequence). The CDR3 runs 13 residues. The chain's CDR3 is CATSTFYNSPLHF. Written as DNA, the CDR3 is TGTGCCACCAGCACGTTCTATAATTCACCCCTCCACTTT.

The chain has TRBV28 and TRBJ1-3, with 8 bases fitting TRBD1. The J segment lost 4 bases and the V segment lost 5 bases, leaving 7 bases of the junction unmatched. CDR3 length: 15 amino acids. Germline lookup yields CDR1 MDHEN and CDR2 SYDVKM. The CDR3 DNA reads TGTGCCAGCAGTCCAACGGACAGGGACGGAAACACCATATATTTT. Protein product: CASSPTDRDGNTIYF.

The CDR3 sequence: CASSLGSGNSGNTIYF. DNA for the CDR3: TGCGCCAGCAGCTTGGGGTCAGGGAACTCTGGAAACACCATATATTTT. The chain employs TRBV5-1 and TRBJ1-3; tentatively, D is TRBD1 (5 bases). V dropped 0 bases and J dropped 0 bases, with 10 bases sitting between them. The CDR3 length is 16 residues. Germline assignment: CDR1 SGHRS and CDR2 YFSETQ.

This clone has a single count. The chain is built from TRBV5-4 and TRBJ1-1; a weak D match, TRBD1 (5 bases). Trimming pared 5 bases from V and 1 base from J, leaving 6 bases between. The CDR3 spans 12 residues. The germline gives CDR1 SGHNT, CDR2 YYREEE (reference sequence). The CDR3 bases are TGTGCCAGCAGTCAGGGGAACACTGAAGCTTTCTTT. Encoded protein: CASSQGNTEAFF. The full variable domain, its missing parts supplied by reference TRBV5-4 and TRBJ1-1, is ETGVTQSPTHLIKTRGQQVTLRCSSQSGHNTVSWYQQALGQGPQFIFQYYREEENGRGNFPPRFSGLQFPNYSSELNVNALELDDSALYLCASSQGNTEAFFGQGTRLTVV.

This rearrangement joins TRBV3-1 (or the pseudogene TRBV3-2) to TRBJ1-2, with 7 bases matching TRBD1. The CDR3 is 15 residues long. Per germline, CDR1 LGHDT and CDR2 YNNKEL (reference sequence). V gave up 2 bases and J gave up 5 bases; unmatched junction bases: 8. As DNA, the CDR3 is TGTGCCAGCAGCCAACAACAAATCAGGGGGTATGGCTACACCTTC. Protein product: CASSQQQIRGYGYTF.

The chain uses TRBV19 and TRBJ2-5, with 11 bases identical to TRBD2. Germline values: CDR1 LNHDA, CDR2 SQIVND (reference sequence). J gave up 2 bases and V 5 bases, and 7 bases lay outside the gene matches. This CDR3 has 16 amino acids. The CDR3 loop is CASSLGTSGQQETQYF. The CDR3, as DNA: TGTGCCAGTAGTTTGGGGACTAGCGGTCAACAAGAGACCCAGTACTTC.

This clone occurred a few times. The rearrangement links TRBV20-1 to TRBJ2-7; D unclear. The germline V and J ends were trimmed by 0 bases and 3 bases, with 3 bases remaining between them. The CDR3 spans 11 residues. Germline V gives CDR1 DFQATT, CDR2 SNEGSKA (reference sequence). The CDR3 protein is CSARDGYEQYF. In DNA, the CDR3 is TGCAGTGCTAGAGACGGCTACGAGCAGTACTTC.

This chain joins TRBV6-6 and TRBJ2-5, with D maybe TRBD1 (6 bases). V shed 5 bases and J shed 2 bases, with 9 bases lying between them. The CDR3 totals 13 residues. Germline V lookup: CDR1 MNHNY, CDR2 SVGAGI (reference sequence). DNA for the CDR3: TGTGCCAGCAGTAGACAGGAGCAAGAGACCCAGTACTTC. Translation gives CASSRQEQETQYF.

This chain connects TRBV30 to TRBJ2-7, with D unclear. CDR1 GTSNPN and CDR2 SVGIG come from the germline V gene (reference sequence). The germline V and J ends were trimmed by 3 bases and 2 bases, with 8 bases remaining between them. There are 12 residues in the CDR3. The CDR3 reads CAWSPPAYEQYF. The CDR3 nucleotides read TGTGCCTGGAGCCCACCAGCCTACGAGCAGTACTTC.

This clone came up once. V gene TRBV29-1 combines with J gene TRBJ2-1, with 8 bases that match TRBD2. This CDR3 comprises 15 residues. CDR1 is SQVTM and CDR2 is ANQGSEA in the germline V gene. Trimming took 7 bases from V and 0 from J; bases not matched to a gene: 8. The CDR3 bases are TGCAGCGCCGGAAGCGCGGGAGGCTCCTACAATGAGCAGTTCTTC. Translation: CSAGSAGGSYNEQFF.

This chain uses TRBV7-8 with TRBJ2-7; maybe TRBD2 (6 bases). This CDR3 contains 15 residues. Germline V gene data show CDR1 as SGHVS and CDR2 as FQNEAQ. Trimming pared 2 bases from V and 2 bases from J, leaving 13 bases between. The chain's CDR3 is CASSLRSSGPYEQYF. CDR3 DNA sequence: TGTGCCAGCAGCTTACGGTCCAGCGGGCCCTACGAGCAGTACTTC.

About this clone itself: Relative to the germline gene, one junction end is altered; a read error may explain this. The chain uses TRBV15 and TRBJ1-5, with TRBD1 matching 12 bases. Germline CDR1 and CDR2: LNHNV and YYDKDF (reference sequence). There are 15 residues in the CDR3. The CDR3 nucleotides read TGTGCCACCAGCGTGGGACAGGGGGCTCTTCAGTCCCAGCATTTT. This sequence encodes CATSVGQGALQSQHF.

The chain joins TRBV27 to TRBJ1-2, with D possibly being TRBD1 (5 bases). Germline V CDR1 and CDR2: MNHEY, SMNVEV (reference sequence). The length of the CDR3 is 11 residues. Deletions cut 6 bases from V and 8 bases from J, with 10 bases between. As DNA, the CDR3 is TGTGCCAGCAGAAGGGGTGGCGGCTACACCTTC. Translation gives CASRRGGGYTF.

This clone was recorded only once. The chain couples TRBV11-3 to TRBJ1-2, with D possibly being TRBD1 (5 bases). The CDR3 has 14 residues. In germline, CDR1 is SGHNT, CDR2 YENEEA. V lost 3 bases, J lost 2 bases, and 10 bases lay in between. The CDR3 reads CASSFQTENYGYTF. As DNA, the CDR3 is TGTGCCAGCAGCTTTCAGACAGAGAACTATGGCTACACCTTC.

CDR3 in DNA: TGTGCCAGCAGCTTCTTTTCGCAGGGTCCTAGCACAGATACGCAGTATTTT. This gives the protein CASSFFSQGPSTDTQYF. The chain uses TRBV11-3 and TRBJ2-3; maybe TRBD1 (5 bases). The V gene's germline CDR1 is SGHNT and CDR2 YENEEA. This CDR3 contains 17 residues. V was pared by 3 bases and J by 0 bases, with 16 bases between.